Listed below are T cell receptor beta chains from one sample, sequenced in a study. MiXCR, run by TCRdb on the RT-PCR reads, gives a single entry per CDR3 protein. Here the sample spans about 680,000 distinct CDR3 sequences, approximately 14% being singletons. Sequencing was performed on memory CD4+ T cells from blood. Receptors originate from a female donor in good health, serving as a healthy control. Both conserved end residues are trimmed from each CDR3.

>TRBV6-1|TRBJ2-3
ASSGSGTGRSDTQY
>TRBV15|TRBJ1-3
ATSRGGGDRLSGNTIY
>TRBV4-2|TRBJ2-2
ASSQGWDYSPGELF
>TRBV6-2/TRBV6-3|TRBJ2-1
ASSAFGRGEVNEQF
>TRBV10-2|TRBJ1-3
ASRSPESSGNTIY
>TRBV20-1|TRBJ2-3
SASFRKTDTQY
>TRBV5-1|TRBJ2-1
ASRQLAGAEEQF
>TRBV18|TRBJ2-7
ASSLGTPTEYEQY
>TRBV5-1|TRBJ2-5
ASSSPARGQETQY
>TRBV13|TRBJ1-1
ASSSYSGTTAF
>TRBV6-5|TRBJ2-2
ASSRTGGGPGELF
>TRBV11-2|TRBJ2-1
ASSLRDRGPYNEQF
>TRBV6-2/TRBV6-3|TRBJ2-5
ASNPGDGWETQY
>TRBV6-1|TRBJ1-1
ASKSRDSEAF
>TRBV6-2/TRBV6-3|TRBJ2-2
ASSGLAGGPGTGELF
>TRBV3-1|TRBJ2-7
ASSRNTGGPEQY